This entry lists 5 T cell receptor beta chains sequenced from one sample in a study of blood T cell repertoires in COVID-19 (dated by TCRdb to about 2020). Library preparation employed the immunoSEQ multiplex PCR assay. Sourced from immuneACCESS, this table was stored by TCRdb with only in-frame sequences that have V and J called. A share of the clones is absent; for the studies checked, an unresolved V gene accounts for under half, and the remainder has no known explanation. This sample lists under 150,000 clones; less than 85% were detected once. Together, the top ten hold approximately 13% of the sample. Sample: peripheral blood. These receptors were obtained from a human donor in a cohort sampled during active COVID-19.

The count of this clone is one. This chain uses TRBV7-2 with TRBJ2-7; 10 nucleotides agree with TRBD2. CDR3 length: 16 amino acids. The J segment lost 0 bases and the V segment lost 5 bases, leaving 7 bases of the junction unmatched. Germline CDR1 and CDR2: SGHTA and FQGNSA. Here the CDR3 DNA reads TGTGCCAGCAGCCCCCGACTAGCGGGCAGCTCCTACGAGCAGTACTTC. Translating gives CASSPRLAGSSYEQYF.

The chain has TRBV19 and TRBJ2-1, with D possibly TRBD1 on 5 matching bases. V lost 3 bases and J 4 bases, leaving 16 bases between the germline ends. The germline CDR1 and CDR2 sequences are LNHDA and SQIVND (reference sequence). The CDR3 is made up of 16 amino acids. CDR3 in amino acids: CASSIRAQGPYNEQFF. The CDR3 DNA is TGTGCCAGTAGTATCAGGGCCCAGGGCCCGTACAATGAGCAGTTCTTC.

The chain recombines TRBV14 with TRBJ2-3, with 9 positions matching TRBD2. This CDR3 has 18 amino acids. CDR1 is SGHDN and CDR2 is FVKESK in the germline V gene. The J segment lost 2 bases and the V segment lost 0 bases, leaving 9 bases of the junction unmatched. The CDR3 sequence: CASSQDEAGGPLTDTQYF. CDR3 in DNA: TGTGCCAGCAGCCAAGATGAGGCGGGGGGGCCCCTCACAGATACGCAGTATTTT.

J is TRBJ1-1 and V is TRBV28; D might be TRBD1 (5 bases). The germline V gene encodes CDR1 MDHEN and CDR2 SYDVKM. The CDR3 consists of 16 residues. Trimming took off 2 bases at V and 0 bases at J, with 13 bases between the two ends. Written as DNA, the CDR3 is TGTGCCAGCAGTTTAGGGGGAGGTTTCATGAACACTGAAGCTTTCTTT. As protein: CASSLGGGFMNTEAFF.

The V and J genes are TRBV28 and TRBJ2-1; possibly TRBD2 for D (6 bases). CDR3 length equals 13 residues. Germline values: CDR1 MDHEN, CDR2 SYDVKM. V was shortened by 7 bases and J by 8 bases, with 15 bases between the two germline ends. CDR3 nucleotides: TGTGCCAGCACCATAGGGAGGATTGATGAGCAGTTCTTC. Residues: CASTIGRIDEQFF.